Given below is one T cell receptor (beta chain) in context. Using immunoSEQ multiplex PCR, the repertoire was profiled, and TCRdb retains in-frame clones only, with some absent. In the table there are some 700,000 clones, 88% of which are singletons. This sample is drawn from a study of shared T cell receptors in the human thymus. The germline V gene has CDR1 SGHDN and CDR2 FVKESK. CDR3 length: 17 amino acids. The J segment lost 5 bases and the V segment lost 5 bases, leaving 14 bases of the junction unmatched. The sample was also linked to a second study, of human thymus T cells. In that study: Donors were healthy Finnish babies undergoing corrective operations for congenital heart defects. Resections from corrective heart surgery provided thymus tissue. What appeared biased in thymic and blood repertoires was the usage of V and J genes. A high degree of thymic repertoire overlap among unrelated individuals was reported in related research.

The chain carries TRBV14 and TRBJ2-3; 9 nucleotides match TRBD2. The sequencing input was thymocytes. This clonotype was obtained from a boy under two years old with a congenital heart defect. The CDR3 loop reads CASSIHGRGRAQDTQYF. CDR3 sequence (DNA): TGTGCCAGCAGCATCCATGGACGCGGGAGGGCCCAAGATACGCAGTATTTT.